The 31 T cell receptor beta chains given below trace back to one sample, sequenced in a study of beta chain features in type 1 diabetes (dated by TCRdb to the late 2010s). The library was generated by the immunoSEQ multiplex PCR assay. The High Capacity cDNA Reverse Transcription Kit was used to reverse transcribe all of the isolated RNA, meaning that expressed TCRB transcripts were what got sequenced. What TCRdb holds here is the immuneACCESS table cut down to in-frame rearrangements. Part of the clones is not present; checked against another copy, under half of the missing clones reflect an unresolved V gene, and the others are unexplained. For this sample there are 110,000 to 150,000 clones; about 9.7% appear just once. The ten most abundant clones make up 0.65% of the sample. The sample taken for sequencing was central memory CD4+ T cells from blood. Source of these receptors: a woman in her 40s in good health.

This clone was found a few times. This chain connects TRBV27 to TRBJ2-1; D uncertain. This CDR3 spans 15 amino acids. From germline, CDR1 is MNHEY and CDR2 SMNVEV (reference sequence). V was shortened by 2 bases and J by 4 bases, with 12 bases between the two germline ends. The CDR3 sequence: CASSLKGAGYNEQFF. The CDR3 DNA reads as TGTGCCAGCAGTTTAAAAGGAGCTGGTTACAATGAGCAGTTCTTC.

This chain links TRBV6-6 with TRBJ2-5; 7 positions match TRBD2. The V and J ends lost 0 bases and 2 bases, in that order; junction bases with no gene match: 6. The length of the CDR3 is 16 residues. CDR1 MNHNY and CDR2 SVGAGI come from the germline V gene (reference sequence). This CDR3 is CASSYSASGLQETQYF. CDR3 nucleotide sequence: TGTGCCAGCAGTTACTCGGCTAGCGGATTACAAGAGACCCAGTACTTC.

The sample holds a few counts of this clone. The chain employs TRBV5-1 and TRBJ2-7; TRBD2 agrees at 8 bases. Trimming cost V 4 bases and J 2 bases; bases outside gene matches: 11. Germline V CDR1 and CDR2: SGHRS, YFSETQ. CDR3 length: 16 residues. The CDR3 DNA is TGCGCCAGCAGCAGCCATGGAGCGGGGGCGACCTACGAGCAGTACTTC. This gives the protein CASSSHGAGATYEQYF.

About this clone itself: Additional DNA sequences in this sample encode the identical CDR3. CDR3 sequence: CASSEGLAGGTDTQYF. CDR3 in DNA: TGTGCCAGCAGTGAAGGACTAGCGGGGGGCACAGATACGCAGTATTTT. The J gene is TRBJ2-3, the V gene TRBV25-1; 13 bases are a match to TRBD2. CDR1 and CDR2 (germline): MGHDK, SYGVNS. Unmatched junction bases numbered 0, after V lost 2 bases and J lost 1 base. The CDR3 contains 16 residues. Based on the CDR3 plus reference TRBV25-1 and TRBJ2-3, the full variable domain is EADIYQTPRYLVIGTGKKITLECSQTMGHDKMYWYQQDPGMELHLIHYSYGVNSTEKGDLSSESTVSRIRTEHFPLTLESARPSHTSQYLCASSEGLAGGTDTQYFGPGTRLTVL.

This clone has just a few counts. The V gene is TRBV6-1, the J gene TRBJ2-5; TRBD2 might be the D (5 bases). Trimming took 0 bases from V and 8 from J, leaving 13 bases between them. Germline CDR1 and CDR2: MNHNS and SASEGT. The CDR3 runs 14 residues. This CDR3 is CASSEAVGGLTQYF. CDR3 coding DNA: TGTGCCAGCAGTGAAGCAGTGGGCGGGTTAACCCAGTACTTC.

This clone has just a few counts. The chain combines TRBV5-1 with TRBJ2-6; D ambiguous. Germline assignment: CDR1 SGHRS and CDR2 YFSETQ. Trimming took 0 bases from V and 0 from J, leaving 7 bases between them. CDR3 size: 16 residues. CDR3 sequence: CASSLGLLSGANVLTF. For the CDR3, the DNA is TGCGCCAGCAGCTTGGGACTTCTCTCTGGGGCCAACGTCCTGACTTTC. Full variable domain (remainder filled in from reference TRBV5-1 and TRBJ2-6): KAGVTQTPRYLIKTRGQQVTLSCSPISGHRSVSWYQQTPGQGLQFLFEYFSETQRNKGNFPGRFSGRQFSNSRSEMNVSTLELGDSALYLCASSLGLLSGANVLTFGAGSRLTVL.

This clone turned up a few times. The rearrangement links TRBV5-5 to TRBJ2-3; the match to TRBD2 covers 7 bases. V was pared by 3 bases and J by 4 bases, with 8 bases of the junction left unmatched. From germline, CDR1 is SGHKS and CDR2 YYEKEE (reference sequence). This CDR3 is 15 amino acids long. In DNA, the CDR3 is TGTGCCAGCAGCTCGACTAGCAGTCAGGCAGATACGCAGTATTTT. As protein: CASSSTSSQADTQYF.

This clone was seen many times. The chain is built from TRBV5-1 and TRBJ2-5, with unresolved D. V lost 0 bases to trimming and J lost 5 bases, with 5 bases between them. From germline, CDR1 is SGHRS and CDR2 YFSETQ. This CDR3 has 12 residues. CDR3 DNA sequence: TGCGCCAGCAGCTTGGCCATGGAGACCCAGTACTTC. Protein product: CASSLAMETQYF.

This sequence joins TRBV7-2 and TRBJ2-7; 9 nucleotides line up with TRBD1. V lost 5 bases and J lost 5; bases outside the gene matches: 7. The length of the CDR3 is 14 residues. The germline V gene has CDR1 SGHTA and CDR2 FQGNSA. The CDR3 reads CASSIRDRDHEQYF. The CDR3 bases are TGTGCCAGCAGCATCCGGGACAGGGACCACGAGCAGTACTTC.

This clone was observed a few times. DNA for the CDR3: TGTGCCAGCAGCCGGAAGACTAGCTCCTACGAGCAGTACTTC. Its protein product is CASSRKTSSYEQYF. V and J are TRBV21-1 and TRBJ2-7; the table gives TRBD2 as D, unverified against the DNA. TRBV21-1 is designated a pseudogene. The CDR3 is 14 residues long.

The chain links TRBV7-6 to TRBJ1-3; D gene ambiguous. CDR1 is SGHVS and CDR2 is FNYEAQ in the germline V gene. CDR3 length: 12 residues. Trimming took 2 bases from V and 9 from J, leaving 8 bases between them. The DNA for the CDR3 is TGTGCCAGCAGCTTATCCAGCGGCACCATATATTTT. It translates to CASSLSSGTIYF.

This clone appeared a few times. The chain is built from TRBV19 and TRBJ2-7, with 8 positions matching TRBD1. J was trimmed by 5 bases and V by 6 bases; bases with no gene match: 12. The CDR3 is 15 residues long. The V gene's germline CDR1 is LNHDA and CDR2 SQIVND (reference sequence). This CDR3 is CASSKSNRGSHEQYF. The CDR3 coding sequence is TGTGCCAGTAGCAAGTCTAACAGGGGGTCCCACGAGCAGTACTTC.

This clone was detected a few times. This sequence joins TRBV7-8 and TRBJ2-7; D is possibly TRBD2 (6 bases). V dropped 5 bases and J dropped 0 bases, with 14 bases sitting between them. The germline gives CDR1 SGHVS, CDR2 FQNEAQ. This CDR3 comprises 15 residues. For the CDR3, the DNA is TGTGCCAGCAGCCTAGAGGGACTTCGCTCCTACGAGCAGTACTTC. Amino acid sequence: CASSLEGLRSYEQYF.

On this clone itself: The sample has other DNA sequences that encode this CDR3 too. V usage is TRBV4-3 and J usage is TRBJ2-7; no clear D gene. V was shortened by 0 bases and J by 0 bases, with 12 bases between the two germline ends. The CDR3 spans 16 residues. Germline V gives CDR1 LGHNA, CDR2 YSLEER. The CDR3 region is CASSQDRGGSSYEQYF. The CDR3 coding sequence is TGCGCCAGCAGCCAAGATCGAGGCGGAAGCTCCTACGAGCAGTACTTC.

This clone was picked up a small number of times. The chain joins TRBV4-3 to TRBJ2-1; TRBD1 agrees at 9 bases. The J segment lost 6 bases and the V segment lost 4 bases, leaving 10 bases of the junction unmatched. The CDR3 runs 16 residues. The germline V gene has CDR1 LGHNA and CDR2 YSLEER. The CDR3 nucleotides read TGCGCCAGCAGCCCCTCGGGACAGGGAGGCGGCAATGAGCAGTTCTTC. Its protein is CASSPSGQGGGNEQFF.

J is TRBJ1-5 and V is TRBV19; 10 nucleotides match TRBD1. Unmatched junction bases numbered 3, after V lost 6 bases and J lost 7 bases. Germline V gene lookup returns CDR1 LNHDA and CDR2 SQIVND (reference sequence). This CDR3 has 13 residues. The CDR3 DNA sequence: TGTGCCAGTAGCGACAGGGGGCGGCAGCCCCAGCATTTT. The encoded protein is CASSDRGRQPQHF.

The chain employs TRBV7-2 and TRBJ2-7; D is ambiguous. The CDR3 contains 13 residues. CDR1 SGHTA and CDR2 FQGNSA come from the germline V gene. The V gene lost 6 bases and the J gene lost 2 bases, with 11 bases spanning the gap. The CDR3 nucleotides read TGTGCCAGCAGTTCCTTCCGGGCCTACGAGCAGTACTTC. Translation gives CASSSFRAYEQYF.

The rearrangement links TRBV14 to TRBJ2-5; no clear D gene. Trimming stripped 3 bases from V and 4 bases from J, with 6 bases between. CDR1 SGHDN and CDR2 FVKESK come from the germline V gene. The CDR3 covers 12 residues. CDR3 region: CASSQFIETQYF. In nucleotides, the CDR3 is TGTGCCAGCAGCCAGTTTATAGAGACCCAGTACTTC.

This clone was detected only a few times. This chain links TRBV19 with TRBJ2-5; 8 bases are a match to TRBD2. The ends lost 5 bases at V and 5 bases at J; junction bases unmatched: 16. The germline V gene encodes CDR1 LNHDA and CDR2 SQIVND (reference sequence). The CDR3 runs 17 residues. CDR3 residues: CASSLAQFGLARETQYF. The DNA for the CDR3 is TGTGCCAGTAGTCTAGCCCAGTTCGGACTAGCACGGGAGACCCAGTACTTC.

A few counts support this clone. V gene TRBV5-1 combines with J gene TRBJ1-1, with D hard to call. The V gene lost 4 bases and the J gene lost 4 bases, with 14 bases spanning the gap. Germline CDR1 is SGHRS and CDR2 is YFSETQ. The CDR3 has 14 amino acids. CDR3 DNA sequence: TGCGCCAGCAGCAGCGGAACGCTGGGCACTGAAGCTTTCTTT. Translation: CASSSGTLGTEAFF.

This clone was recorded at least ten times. Here the CDR3 reads CSVRTGGETQYF. The CDR3 DNA is TGCAGCGTTCGGACAGGCGGGGAGACCCAGTACTTC. The chain carries TRBV29-1 and TRBJ2-5; TRBD1 matches at 7 bases. V shed 5 bases and J 5 bases; nucleotides not matched to a gene: 5. Germline lookup yields CDR1 SQVTM and CDR2 ANQGSEA. The CDR3 covers 12 residues.

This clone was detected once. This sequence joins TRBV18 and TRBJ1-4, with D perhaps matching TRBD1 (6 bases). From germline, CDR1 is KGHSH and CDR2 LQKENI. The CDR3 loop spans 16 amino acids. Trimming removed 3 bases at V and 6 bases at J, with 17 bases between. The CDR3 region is CASSPNQGTYYEKLFF. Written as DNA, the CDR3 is TGTGCCAGCTCACCGAACCAGGGGACCTACTATGAAAAACTGTTTTTT.

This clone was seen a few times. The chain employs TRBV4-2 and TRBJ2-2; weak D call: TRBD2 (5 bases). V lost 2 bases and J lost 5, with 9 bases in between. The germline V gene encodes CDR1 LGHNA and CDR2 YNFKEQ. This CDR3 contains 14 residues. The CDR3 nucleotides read TGTGCCAGCAGCCAATATCGAGGGACCGGGGAGCTGTTTTTT. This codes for CASSQYRGTGELFF.

The CDR3 DNA is TGTGCCACGAGGGAACAGGGGGGTCCCGGAAACACCATATATTTT. This encodes CATREQGGPGNTIYF. The rearrangement joins TRBV6-5 to TRBJ1-3; 8 bases agree with TRBD1. Germline V CDR1 and CDR2: MNHEY, SVGAGI. Trimming removed 10 bases from V and 4 bases from J; junction bases left unmatched: 12. The CDR3 consists of 15 residues.

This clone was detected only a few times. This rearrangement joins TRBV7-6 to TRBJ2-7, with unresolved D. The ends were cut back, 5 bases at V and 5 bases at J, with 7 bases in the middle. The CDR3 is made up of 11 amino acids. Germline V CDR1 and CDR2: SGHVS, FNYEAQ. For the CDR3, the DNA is TGTGCCAGCAGCAGCAACGACGAGCAGTACTTC. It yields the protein CASSSNDEQYF.

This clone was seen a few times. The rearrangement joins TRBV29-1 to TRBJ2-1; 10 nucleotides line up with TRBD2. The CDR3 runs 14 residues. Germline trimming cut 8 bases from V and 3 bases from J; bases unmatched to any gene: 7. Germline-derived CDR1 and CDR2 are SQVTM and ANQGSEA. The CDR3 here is CSFLAGGRYNEQFF. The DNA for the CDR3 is TGCAGCTTTTTAGCGGGGGGCCGCTACAATGAGCAGTTCTTC.

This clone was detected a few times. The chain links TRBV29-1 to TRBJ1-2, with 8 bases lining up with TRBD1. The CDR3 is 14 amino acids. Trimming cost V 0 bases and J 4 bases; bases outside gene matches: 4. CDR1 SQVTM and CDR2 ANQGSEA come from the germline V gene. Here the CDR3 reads CSVEEGQAIYGYTF. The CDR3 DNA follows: TGCAGCGTTGAAGAGGGACAGGCGATCTATGGCTACACCTTC.

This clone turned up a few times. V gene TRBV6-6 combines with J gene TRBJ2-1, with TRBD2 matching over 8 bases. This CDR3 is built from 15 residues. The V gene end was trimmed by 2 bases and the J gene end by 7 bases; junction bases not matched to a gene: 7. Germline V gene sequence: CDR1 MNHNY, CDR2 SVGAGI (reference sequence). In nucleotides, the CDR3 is TGTGCCAGCAGTTACGGGACTAGTCGGTTTAATGAGCAGTTCTTC. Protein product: CASSYGTSRFNEQFF.

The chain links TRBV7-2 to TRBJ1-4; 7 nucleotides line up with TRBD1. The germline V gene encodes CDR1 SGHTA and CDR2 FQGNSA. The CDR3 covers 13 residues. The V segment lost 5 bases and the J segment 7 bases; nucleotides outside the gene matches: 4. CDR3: CASSRGRSEKLFF. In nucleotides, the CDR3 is TGTGCCAGCAGCAGGGGGCGATCTGAAAAACTGTTTTTT.

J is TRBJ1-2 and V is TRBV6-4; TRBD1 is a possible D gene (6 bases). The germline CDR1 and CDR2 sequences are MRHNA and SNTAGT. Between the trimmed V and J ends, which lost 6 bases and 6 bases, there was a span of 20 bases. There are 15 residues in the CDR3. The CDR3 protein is CASRADYGPGDGYTF. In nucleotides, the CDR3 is TGTGCCAGCAGAGCCGATTACGGCCCAGGGGATGGCTACACCTTC.

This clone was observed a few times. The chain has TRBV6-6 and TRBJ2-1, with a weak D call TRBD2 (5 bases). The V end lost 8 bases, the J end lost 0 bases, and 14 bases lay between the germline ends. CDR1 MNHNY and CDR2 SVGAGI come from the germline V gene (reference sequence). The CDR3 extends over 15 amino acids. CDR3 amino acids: CASFGSPSSYNEQFF. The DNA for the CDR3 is TGTGCCAGCTTTGGGAGTCCCAGCTCCTACAATGAGCAGTTCTTC.